This T cell receptor beta chain was identified during a study of CD8 T cells in ankylosing spondylitis. Study conclusions and caveats: Reported data indicate significant enrichment of disease-linked clones within matched ankylosing spondylitis synovial fluid.

From germline, CDR1 is MNHNS and CDR2 SASEGT. The CDR3 covers 15 residues. Trimming cost V 3 bases and J 1 base, with 12 bases left between them. Note on this clonotype: The target antigen is unknown.

The authors made TCR beta libraries by quantitative 5'-RACE with molecular barcodes. Each CDR3 protein is one row after TCRdb ran MiXCR on the 5' RACE reads. The table shows 250,000 to 350,000 distinct CDR3 sequences, with around 21% occurring only once. The rearrangement uses TRBV6-1 and TRBJ1-2; D is perhaps TRBD1 (5 bases). This sequence originates from a female donor with ankylosing spondylitis or in good health (not recorded which). Sequenced material: blood, either unsorted or a sorted T cell fraction (not recorded which). CDR3 DNA sequence: TGTGCCAGCAGTGAGCCTGGGACCGTTAACTATGGCTACACCTTC. Translated, it gives CASSEPGTVNYGYTF.